These T cell receptor beta chains were read from a single sample in a study of CD8 T cells in ankylosing spondylitis. One entry per CDR3 protein, called by TCRdb with MiXCR from the 5' RACE reads. This table holds 220,000 or so distinct CDR3 sequences, about 10% found once. The sequenced material came from blood, either unsorted or a sorted T cell fraction (not recorded which). The receptors were gathered from a male donor with ankylosing spondylitis or in good health (not recorded which). The CDR3 runs from the conserved cysteine through the conserved F or W.

v_call	cdr3_aa
TRBV5-1	CASSLSGSTYEQYF
TRBV5-8	CASSLRGGEAKNIQYF
TRBV29-1	CSVNQGTANTEAFF
TRBV6-5	CASSSAGTETQYF
TRBV20-1	CSASRGLAGGVNNEQFF
TRBV7-2	CASSARQGYQETQYF
TRBV7-2	CASSSGTSGLDEQFF
TRBV20-1	CSARSGGANVLTF
TRBV5-1	CASSPRGGGPSTEAFF
TRBV14	CASSQPSGQETQYF
TRBV27	CASSPVGGYEQYF
TRBV29-1	CSAGVAGYEQYF
TRBV29-1	CSVEGSGVDPEQFF
TRBV3-1	CASSQDNSGGRDTQYF
TRBV20-1	CSVIRQGTTNEKLFF
TRBV20-1	CSASQPGQGLTYEQYF
TRBV5-6	CASSLPGLGDIQYF